Listed below are T cell receptor beta chains from one sample, sequenced in a study of vaccination and CD4 T cells after COVID-19. One entry per CDR3 protein results from TCRdb running MiXCR on the PCR reads. The repertoire has approximately 11,000 distinct CDR3 sequences, around 77% of them found once; the top ten carry around 16%. These receptors have no identified antigens. The sample was CD4+ T cells from blood, cultured in vitro. The receptors here all came from a human donor who had recovered from COVID-19. CDR3s leave out the opening cysteine and the closing phenylalanine or tryptophan. The order of the fields is V gene, J gene, CDR3 protein.

>TRBV5-4|TRBJ1-2
ASSLNQPPDGRS
>TRBV7-2|TRBJ2-2
ASSLGTTTGELF
>TRBV27|TRBJ1-6
ASMKSSSYNSPLH
>TRBV20-1|TRBJ1-1
SASGTIYGGGAF
>TRBV15|TRBJ2-7
ATSRDMPGQGIQY
>TRBV10-1|TRBJ2-7
ASSVGTSSTYEQY
>TRBV7-8|TRBJ1-6
ASRPRSSYNSPLH
>TRBV7-8|TRBJ1-1
ASSLEVAGLTEAF
>TRBV6-2/TRBV6-3|TRBJ2-4
ASNNGIGTPY
>TRBV19|TRBJ1-6
ASSRRQVEGSPLH
>TRBV20-1|TRBJ1-2
SAPDRGQANYGYT
>TRBV6-5|TRBJ1-1
ASSYPRGVPISNTEAF
>TRBV19|TRBJ1-1
ATKQGETEAF
>TRBV7-3|TRBJ2-1
ASSQPREKVGNEQF
>TRBV15|TRBJ1-1
ATSKGGGGKAEAF
>TRBV20-1|TRBJ2-7
SARGLLNYEQY
>TRBV6-2/TRBV6-3|TRBJ1-1
ASSYLGSRGTEAF
>TRBV20-1|.
SADGTYEQY
>TRBV7-2|TRBJ1-5
ASSSQGSNQPQH
>TRBV7-9|TRBJ2-5
ASSYGDPQETQY
>TRBV20-1|TRBJ2-7
SAPGRTSGSSYEQY
>TRBV19|TRBJ2-2
ATRAGDFNTGELF
>TRBV10-2|TRBJ2-3
ASSESGRTDTQY
>TRBV7-3|TRBJ2-2
ASSLGGAANTGELF
>TRBV21-1|TRBJ1-1
ASSKGNGTGSTEAF
>TRBV11-2|TRBJ2-3
ASSSIALTDTQY
>TRBV24-1|TRBJ1-1
ATSDLRSSEAF
>TRBV11-2|TRBJ2-5
ASSPWTLGETQY
>TRBV6-5|TRBJ1-5
ASSLQGGNQPQH
>TRBV7-6|TRBJ1-5
ASSLSSNQPQH